The rows below give T cell receptor beta chains drawn from one sample of a study of blood T cell repertoires in COVID-19. Generated by immunoSEQ multiplex PCR, the TCRdb table keeps only in-frame clones and is missing some. The sample has about 140,000 clones, roughly four fifths seen once. Sequencing was carried out using peripheral blood. Receptors were obtained from a human donor in a cohort sampled during active COVID-19. Each CDR3 is given with its conserved first and last residue. A D gene is named only where the DNA matches it firmly. The size of a clone is reported for some rows only, either as once, few or many, or as a class for expanded clones.

clone size	D gene	V gene	J gene	CDR3 DNA	CDR3 protein
NA	NA	TRBV2	TRBJ2-3	TGTGCCAGCAGTCTCGGGCGGGGTTCCACAGATACGCAGTATTTT	CASSLGRGSTDTQYF
once	NA	TRBV7-6	TRBJ2-3	TGTGCCAGCAGCTTAGCGCAAGCGGGCGCCACAGATACGCAGTATTTT	CASSLAQAGATDTQYF
few	NA	TRBV6-4	TRBJ1-1	TGTGCCACCAAAGCCCAAGGAGTTAACACTGAAGCTTTCTTT	CATKAQGVNTEAFF
NA	NA	TRBV30	TRBJ2-7	TGTGCCTGGAGTGTCGGACACCTCATGGGTTTC	CAWSVGHLMGF
NA	NA	TRBV30	TRBJ2-6	TGTGCCTGGACAGGGCATATGTCTGGGGCCAACGTCCTGACTTTC	CAWTGHMSGANVLTF
NA	TRBD1	TRBV5-6	TRBJ1-1	TGTGCCAGCAGCTCTTGGACAGGGGGCATGAACACTGAAGCTTTCTTT	CASSSWTGGMNTEAFF
NA	NA	TRBV7-6	TRBJ1-2	TGTGCCAGCAGCCTTGGCGGAGGTTTGAACTATGGCTACACCTTC	CASSLGGGLNYGYTF
few	TRBD2	TRBV7-2	TRBJ2-1	TGTGCCAGCAGCCCACGGGGACTAGCGGGAGTTGAGCAGTTCTTC	CASSPRGLAGVEQFF
once	TRBD2	TRBV9	TRBJ2-2	TGTGCCAGCAGCGTAGGTGGCGGGAGGGGTGCCGGGGAGCTGTTTTTT	CASSVGGGRGAGELFF
NA	NA	TRBV5-1	TRBJ1-5	TGCGCCAGCAGCTTAGGGCCGGCAGGGGACAATCAGCCCCAGCATTTT	CASSLGPAGDNQPQHF
NA	NA	TRBV18	TRBJ1-1	TGTGCCAGCTCACCGCGGGTGGGATACATGAACACTGAAGCTTTCTTT	CASSPRVGYMNTEAFF
NA	NA	TRBV7-9	TRBJ2-5	TGTGCCAGCAGCCCCCCCGGGGCAGGGGTCGAGACCCAGTACTTC	CASSPPGAGVETQYF
NA	TRBD1	TRBV6-5	TRBJ2-7	TGTGCCACCAACGACAGGGGCAGCTCCTACGAGCAGTACTTC	CATNDRGSSYEQYF
NA	TRBD1	TRBV9	TRBJ2-7	TGTGCCAGCAGCCTAGGGGGCGGCCTCTCCTACGAGCAGTACTTC	CASSLGGGLSYEQYF
NA	TRBD1	TRBV6-5	TRBJ2-7	TGTGCCAGCAGTTACTCCGGGGACAGGAACTACGAGCAGTACTTC	CASSYSGDRNYEQYF
few	NA	TRBV11-2	TRBJ1-4	TGTGCCAGCAGCGGGTACAGGGAACGGGGTGAAAAACTGTTTTTT	CASSGYRERGEKLFF
NA	TRBD2	TRBV3-1/TRBV3-2	TRBJ2-7	TGTGCCAGCAGCCGCCTGACTAGCGGCCAATACGAGCAGTACTTC	CASSRLTSGQYEQYF
NA	NA	TRBV16	TRBJ1-2	TGTGCCAGCAGCCAATCCGCCGGAGCCTATGGCTACACCTTC	CASSQSAGAYGYTF
NA	TRBD1	TRBV6-6	TRBJ1-2	TGTGCCAGCAGTCCGACCCCGACAGGGAGAAGCGATGGCTACACCTTC	CASSPTPTGRSDGYTF
NA	NA	TRBV7-2	TRBJ2-7	TGTGCCAGCAGTCCAGGTGGGGCCAGCTCCTACGAGCAGTACTTC	CASSPGGASSYEQYF
NA	TRBD1	TRBV7-2	TRBJ1-5	TGTGCCAGCAGCAGAACAGGGGCTTTAAATCAGCCCCAGCATTTT	CASSRTGALNQPQHF
NA	NA	TRBV28	TRBJ2-3	TGTGCCAGCAGTCGGCCAACACGGGGCACAGATACGCAGTATTTT	CASSRPTRGTDTQYF
NA	TRBD2	TRBV5-1	TRBJ2-2	TGCGCCAGCAGCCGTACTAGCGGGAGCACCGGGGAGCTGTTTTTT	CASSRTSGSTGELFF
NA	NA	TRBV9	TRBJ2-1	TGTGCCAGCAGCGTGGCAGGACAGCCGATATACAATGAGCAGTTCTTC	CASSVAGQPIYNEQFF
once	TRBD2	TRBV2	TRBJ2-1	TGTGCCAGCAGTGTCTTGGACAGGGAAACTAGCGGGAGCTCCTACAATGAGCAGTTCTTC	CASSVLDRETSGSSYNEQFF
NA	NA	TRBV5-6	TRBJ2-3	TGTGCCAGCAGCCATTCCAGACTAGTCATCCTAGATACGCAGTATTTT	CASSHSRLVILDTQYF
NA	TRBD1	TRBV5-1	TRBJ1-1	TGCGCCAGCAGCTTGGGTACAGGGGGGAACACTGAAGCTTTCTTT	CASSLGTGGNTEAFF
NA	TRBD1	TRBV3-1/TRBV3-2	TRBJ1-6	TGTGCCAGCAACGAACGTGGGGGACAGGGGCTAGGTTCACCCCTCCACTTT	CASNERGGQGLGSPLHF
once	NA	TRBV9	TRBJ1-3	TGTGCCAGCAGCGTAGGGACTTGGGGGACTGCTGGAAACACCATATATTTT	CASSVGTWGTAGNTIYF
NA	TRBD2	TRBV6-5	TRBJ2-3	TGTGCCAGCAGTCCTAGCGGGGTTAGCACAGATACGCAGTATTTT	CASSPSGVSTDTQYF
NA	TRBD2	TRBV29-1	TRBJ2-1	TGCAGCGTTCCCTATGGTAGGGGCGGGAGGGCTTACGAGCAGTTCTTC	CSVPYGRGGRAYEQFF
NA	NA	TRBV5-1	TRBJ2-3	TGCGCCAGCAGCTTGGTTGGGCAGGGTGGAACAGATACGCAGTATTTT	CASSLVGQGGTDTQYF
NA	TRBD1	TRBV5-5	TRBJ2-3	TGTGCCAGCAGCTTGGGGACAGGGGAGGATACGCAGTATTTT	CASSLGTGEDTQYF
NA	TRBD1	TRBV28	TRBJ2-5	TGTGCCAGCAGAGTGCCGGGGACAGGGAAAGAGACCCAGTACTTC	CASRVPGTGKETQYF
NA	TRBD2	TRBV3-1/TRBV3-2	TRBJ2-1	TGTGCCAGCAGCCAAGGCGGGGGCTCCTACAATGAGCAGTTCTTC	CASSQGGGSYNEQFF
few	TRBD2	TRBV11-2	TRBJ2-1	TGTGCCAGCAGCATCGGACTAGCGGATACCTACAATGAGCAGTTCTTC	CASSIGLADTYNEQFF
NA	NA	TRBV21-1	TRBJ2-7	TGTGCCAGCAGCAAAACTTTTGGTACAGGGGGCCAAAAATATGTTATGCCCTACGAGCAGTACTTC	CASSKTFGTGGQKYVMPYEQYF
NA	NA	TRBV21-1	TRBJ2-3	TGTGCCAGCAGCATACGGACAGGCCCCACAGATACGCAGTATTTT	CASSIRTGPTDTQYF
NA	TRBD1	TRBV6-6	TRBJ1-3	TGTGCCAGCCGTACTACCGGGACAGGGCCTGGAAACACCATATATTTT	CASRTTGTGPGNTIYF
NA	NA	TRBV27	TRBJ1-1	TGTGCCAGCAGTTTATCCCCCGGGAACACTGAAGCTTTCTTT	CASSLSPGNTEAFF
NA	TRBD1	TRBV7-8	TRBJ1-3	TGTGCCAGCAGCTTAGACGGCAGGGGGCTAAACACCATATATTTT	CASSLDGRGLNTIYF
NA	NA	TRBV9	TRBJ1-2	TGTGCCAGCAGCGTAGTGGAAGCGGGGGGCTACACCTTC	CASSVVEAGGYTF
NA	TRBD2	TRBV6-5	TRBJ2-5	TGTGCCAGCTTTTTTGGCGGGAGGTCAGAAGAGACCCAGTACTTC	CASFFGGRSEETQYF
NA	TRBD1	TRBV6-6	TRBJ2-7	TGTGCCAGCACCAGGGGGCTACAGGGTACCTACGAGCAGTACTTC	CASTRGLQGTYEQYF
NA	TRBD1	TRBV6-1	TRBJ1-5	TGTGCCAGCAGTGAAGTAAGTTTCGGCAGGGGGAATCAGCCCCAGCATTTT	CASSEVSFGRGNQPQHF
NA	NA	TRBV6-2/TRBV6-3	TRBJ2-7	TGTGCCAGCAGTTTAACAGGTAGCTCCTACGAGCAGTACTTC	CASSLTGSSYEQYF
NA	TRBD2	TRBV15	TRBJ2-1	TGTGCCACCAGCAGGGGTGGGGGAGGGTTTATGAATGAGCAGTTCTTC	CATSRGGGGFMNEQFF
NA	TRBD1	TRBV7-8	TRBJ1-5	TGTGCCAGCAGCCCCCGGGACAGCGGTTATCAGCCCCAGCATTTT	CASSPRDSGYQPQHF
NA	TRBD1	TRBV7-8	TRBJ1-3	TGTGCCAGCAGCCCGAGACAGGGGACCCGTGGAAACACCATATATTTT	CASSPRQGTRGNTIYF
NA	TRBD1	TRBV7-7	TRBJ2-5	TGTGCTAGCAGCCCAGACAGGGGTAGTGAGACCCAGTACTTC	CASSPDRGSETQYF
once	NA	TRBV11-2	TRBJ1-3	TGTGCCAGCAGCTTAGAGGGGAGGGGCTCCTCTGGAAACACCATATATTTT	CASSLEGRGSSGNTIYF
few	NA	TRBV28	TRBJ1-4	TGTGCCAGCAGTTACCGAAGGGGGGGGAACGAGGAAAAACTGTTTTTT	CASSYRRGGNEEKLFF
NA	NA	TRBV7-9	TRBJ2-3	TGTGCCAGCGACCCCGCGGACATCGATACGCAGTATTTT	CASDPADIDTQYF
few	NA	TRBV28	TRBJ1-5	TGTGCCAGCAGTTTATTATCGGACGGGAATAATCAGCCCCAGCATTTT	CASSLLSDGNNQPQHF
NA	NA	TRBV6-5	TRBJ2-7	TGTGCCAGCAGTTACTCGCAACCCCTCGGGATCTACGAGCAGTACTTC	CASSYSQPLGIYEQYF
NA	TRBD1	TRBV6-5	TRBJ1-5	TGTGCCAGCAGTTACGGGGACAGAAATCAGCCCCAGCATTTT	CASSYGDRNQPQHF
NA	NA	TRBV19	TRBJ1-2	TGTGCCAGTAGTCCGGGACACCCCTATGGCTACACCTTC	CASSPGHPYGYTF
NA	NA	TRBV28	TRBJ2-1	TGTGCCAGCACCCCCGGGCAGGGCGGACAGAATGAGCAGTTCTTC	CASTPGQGGQNEQFF
NA	NA	TRBV6-1	TRBJ2-3	TGTGCCAGCAGTGAAGAAGGCTGGCAAGGGGCAGATACGCAGTATTTT	CASSEEGWQGADTQYF
NA	TRBD2	TRBV18	TRBJ2-2	TGTGCCAGCTCACCCTGGACTAGCCCGAACACCGGGGAGCTGTTTTTT	CASSPWTSPNTGELFF